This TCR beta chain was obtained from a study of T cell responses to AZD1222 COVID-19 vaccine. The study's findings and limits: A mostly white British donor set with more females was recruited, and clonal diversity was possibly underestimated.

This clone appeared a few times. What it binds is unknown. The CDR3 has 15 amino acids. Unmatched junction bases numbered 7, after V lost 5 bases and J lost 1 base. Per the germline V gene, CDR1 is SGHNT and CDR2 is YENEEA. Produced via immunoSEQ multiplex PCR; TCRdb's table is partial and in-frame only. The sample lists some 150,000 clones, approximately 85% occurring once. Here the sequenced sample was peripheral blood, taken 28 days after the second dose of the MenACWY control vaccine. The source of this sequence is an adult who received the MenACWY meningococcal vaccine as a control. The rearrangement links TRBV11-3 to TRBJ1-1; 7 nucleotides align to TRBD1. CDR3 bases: TGTGCCAGCAGCGACCAGGGGGGGAAGAACACTGAAGCTTTCTTT. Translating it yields CASSDQGGKNTEAFF.